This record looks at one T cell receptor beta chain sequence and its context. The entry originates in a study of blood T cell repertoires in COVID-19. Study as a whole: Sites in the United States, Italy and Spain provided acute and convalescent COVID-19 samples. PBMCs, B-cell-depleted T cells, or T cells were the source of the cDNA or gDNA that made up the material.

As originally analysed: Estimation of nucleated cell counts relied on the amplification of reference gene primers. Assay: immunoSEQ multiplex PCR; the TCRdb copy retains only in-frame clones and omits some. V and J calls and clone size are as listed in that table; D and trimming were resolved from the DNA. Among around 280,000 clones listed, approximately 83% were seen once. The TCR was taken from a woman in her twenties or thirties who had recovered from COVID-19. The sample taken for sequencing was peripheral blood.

The CDR3 DNA reads as TGTGCCACCGCTCCGGGACAGGAAGGTGGCTACACCTTC. Its protein product is CATAPGQEGGYTF. The gene calls are TRBV10-3 and TRBJ1-2; 8 bases are a match to TRBD1. V gave up 10 bases and J gave up 7 bases; unmatched junction bases: 11. The germline gives CDR1 ENHRY, CDR2 SYGVKD. There are 13 residues in the CDR3.